The rows below give T cell receptor beta chains drawn from one sample of a study of CD39 and CD103 CD8 tumor-infiltrating T cells. Clones were read by immunoSEQ multiplex PCR, and TCRdb kept only the in-frame ones, dropping some. Of some 16,000 clones listed, just over 90% are singletons. The source material was CD8+ T cells sorted from blood. The origin of the receptors is a human donor with head and neck squamous cell carcinoma. The CDR3 runs from the conserved cysteine through the conserved F or W. A D gene is named only where the DNA matches it firmly. Expanded clones get a size class; other rows say once, few or many, or leave the size out.

cdr3_aa cdr3_nt j_call clone_size v_call d_call
CASGEQVHPNTEAFF TGTGCCAGCGGTGAACAGGTACACCCGAACACTGAAGCTTTCTTT TRBJ1-1 NA TRBV9 NA
CASSVDRGNSPLHF TGTGCCAGCAGCGTTGACAGGGGAAATTCACCCCTCCACTTT TRBJ1-6 NA TRBV5-4 TRBD1
CASSLEGITYNEQFF TGTGCCAGCAGCTTGGAAGGGATCACCTACAATGAGCAGTTCTTC TRBJ2-1 NA TRBV11-2 NA
CAWSVSGDYNEQFF TGTGCCTGGAGTGTGAGCGGGGACTACAATGAGCAGTTCTTC TRBJ2-1 NA TRBV30 TRBD2
CASSIGVAEAFF TGTGCCAGTAGTATCGGGGTAGCTGAAGCTTTCTTT TRBJ1-1 NA TRBV19 NA
CASRIAGGQETQYF TGTGCCAGCAGGATAGCGGGGGGGCAAGAGACCCAGTACTTC TRBJ2-5 NA TRBV2 TRBD2
CASRMGQGADEQYF TGTGCCAGCAGGATGGGTCAGGGGGCGGACGAGCAGTACTTC TRBJ2-7 NA TRBV2 TRBD1
CASTVTGTGFEQYF TGTGCCAGCACCGTAACCGGGACAGGGTTCGAGCAGTACTTC TRBJ2-7 NA TRBV7-2 TRBD1
CASSAGQGYEQYF TGTGCCAGTAGTGCCGGACAGGGCTACGAGCAGTACTTC TRBJ2-7 NA TRBV19 TRBD1
CASSMTGGMYEQYF TGTGCCAGTAGTATGACAGGGGGAATGTACGAGCAGTACTTC TRBJ2-7 NA TRBV19 TRBD1
CASSDRDRGPDSNQPQHF TGTGCCAGCAGCGACCGGGACAGGGGGCCTGATAGCAATCAGCCCCAGCATTTT TRBJ1-5 NA TRBV7-9 TRBD1
CASSLQETQYF TGTGCCAGCAGCTTACAAGAGACCCAGTACTTC TRBJ2-5 NA TRBV5-4 NA
CASSPRQGTSYNEQFF TGTGCCAGCAGCCCTCGACAGGGGACCTCCTACAATGAGCAGTTCTTC TRBJ2-1 NA TRBV7-9 TRBD1
CASSSTPRGRAEAFF TGTGCCAGCAGTTCCACACCGCGGGGGCGAGCTGAAGCTTTCTTT TRBJ1-1 NA TRBV27 NA
CASSSGSEQFF TGTGCCAGCAGTTCCGGGAGTGAGCAGTTCTTC TRBJ2-1 NA TRBV11-1 NA
CASSIDLWGGLGNEQFF TGTGCCAGTAGTATAGATCTATGGGGGGGGCTGGGGAATGAGCAGTTCTTC TRBJ2-1 NA TRBV19 NA
CASSSGQGTYEQYF TGTGCCAGCAGCTCGGGACAGGGAACCTACGAGCAGTACTTC TRBJ2-7 once TRBV7-9 TRBD1
CASSLGLENTIYF TGTGCCAGCAGCTTAGGCCTAGAAAACACCATATATTTT TRBJ1-3 NA TRBV7-9 NA
CASSVGLEEETQYF TGTGCCAGCAGCGTAGGTCTTGAGGAAGAGACCCAGTACTTC TRBJ2-5 NA TRBV9 NA
CASSPSGERGYTF TGTGCCAGCAGTCCGTCAGGGGAAAGGGGCTACACCTTC TRBJ1-2 NA TRBV28 NA
CASSKKGALNEKLFF TGTGCCAGCAGTAAAAAGGGGGCGCTCAATGAAAAACTGTTTTTT TRBJ1-4 once TRBV7-9 TRBD1
CASSLVGTGLTDTQYF TGTGCCAGCAGCTTAGTCGGGACAGGACTCACAGATACGCAGTATTTT TRBJ2-3 NA TRBV11-2 TRBD1
CASSVTTINEQFF TGTGCCAGCAGTGTGACGACAATTAATGAGCAGTTCTTC TRBJ2-1 NA TRBV25-1 NA
CASSLAGGYNEQFF TGTGCCAGCAGCCTAGCGGGGGGCTACAATGAGCAGTTCTTC TRBJ2-1 NA TRBV7-6 TRBD2
CASSGLGTGELFF TGCGCCAGCAGCGGACTGGGGACCGGGGAGCTGTTTTTT TRBJ2-2 NA TRBV4-1 NA
CASSDLYQETQYF TGTGCCAGCAGTGATCTATACCAAGAGACCCAGTACTTC TRBJ2-5 NA TRBV2 NA
CASSLISGGARETQYF TGTGCCAGCAGTTTGATCAGCGGGGGGGCCCGGGAGACCCAGTACTTC TRBJ2-5 NA TRBV27 TRBD2
CASSQGFRAGELFF TGTGCCAGCAGCCAGGGGTTTAGAGCCGGGGAGCTGTTTTTT TRBJ2-2 NA TRBV2 NA
CAWSVTGTAMNF TGTGCCTGGAGTGTCACGGGTACGGCGATGAACTTC TRBJ2-5 NA TRBV30 NA
CASGIWVRSEAFF TGTGCCAGCGGTATTTGGGTCCGAAGTGAAGCTTTCTTT TRBJ1-1 NA TRBV27 NA
CASSQGEVSADTQYF TGCGCCAGCAGTCAAGGGGAGGTTAGCGCAGATACGCAGTATTTT TRBJ2-3 NA TRBV5-1 NA
CAVSGTVNNSNQPQHF TGTGCCGTTTCAGGGACAGTAAATAATAGCAATCAGCCCCAGCATTTT TRBJ1-5 NA TRBV2 TRBD1